A single sample gave rise to the 30 T cell receptor beta chains below, sequenced in a study of T cell responses to AZD1222 COVID-19 vaccine. Clones were sequenced by immunoSEQ multiplex PCR, and TCRdb holds only the in-frame ones, with some missing. The sample yields 200,000 to 300,000 clones, about 92% seen once. Material: peripheral blood, obtained on day 0 of AZD1222 vaccination. These receptors were obtained from an adult in good health.

For the CDR3, the DNA is TGTGCCAGCAGCCTCGGACTTAGCACAGATACGCAGTATTTT. Translated, it gives CASSLGLSTDTQYF. This chain connects TRBV7-9 to TRBJ2-3; a weak D match, TRBD2 (5 bases). The V and J ends lost 5 bases and 0 bases respectively, with 9 bases between them. The CDR3 length is 14 residues. Per germline, CDR1 SEHNR and CDR2 FQNEAQ (reference sequence).

This clone was found once. This sequence joins TRBV5-1 and TRBJ2-2; 9 bases align to TRBD1. The CDR3 sequence is 18 residues long. V lost 4 bases to trimming and J lost 6 bases; unmatched junction nucleotides: 16. Germline loops: CDR1 SGHRS, CDR2 YFSETQ. CDR3 DNA: TGCGCCAGCAGCAAACTTTACACAGGGGGCGGCCTGGCCGGGGAGCTGTTTTTT. Its translation: CASSKLYTGGGLAGELFF.

The V gene is TRBV5-1, the J gene TRBJ1-1, with D possibly being TRBD1 (6 bases). This CDR3 comprises 15 residues. V was clipped by 5 bases and J by 4 bases, with 18 bases between them. Germline-derived CDR1 and CDR2 are SGHRS and YFSETQ. CDR3 in DNA: TGCGCCAGCAGGTTAGGACCGGGGGGCACCACTGAAGCTTTCTTT. This sequence encodes CASRLGPGGTTEAFF.

The rearrangement links TRBV28 to TRBJ1-5; D perhaps matches TRBD1 (6 bases). The V end lost 5 bases, the J end lost 2 bases, and 19 bases lay between the germline ends. The CDR3 runs 17 residues. Germline CDR1 MDHEN, CDR2 SYDVKM. The CDR3 sequence: CASSGGARYWGNQPQHF. CDR3 DNA: TGTGCCAGCAGTGGGGGGGCAAGGTATTGGGGCAATCAGCCCCAGCATTTT.

The chain recombines TRBV6-5 with TRBJ1-1; D perhaps matches TRBD1 (5 bases). Trimming shortened V by 3 bases and J by 5 bases, and 10 bases separated the two germline ends. The CDR3 sequence is 13 residues long. The germline V gene encodes CDR1 MNHEY and CDR2 SVGAGI. The CDR3 sequence: CASSYLGGTEAFF. In DNA form, the CDR3 reads TGTGCCAGCAGTTATTTGGGGGGAACTGAAGCTTTCTTT.

With respect to this clone: The sample has other DNA sequences that encode this CDR3 too. The genes are TRBV3-1 (or the pseudogene TRBV3-2) and TRBJ2-2; D remains ambiguous. CDR3 length equals 12 residues. V lost 0 bases and J lost 8, with 4 bases in between. The germline V gene has CDR1 LGHDT and CDR2 YNNKEL (reference sequence). The CDR3 reads CASSQEIGELFF. In nucleotides, the CDR3 is TGTGCCAGCAGCCAAGAGATAGGGGAGCTGTTTTTT.

This rearrangement joins TRBV28 to TRBJ2-7, with a weak D call TRBD1 (5 bases). Germline-derived CDR1 and CDR2 are MDHEN and SYDVKM. The CDR3 consists of 17 residues. Trimming stripped 2 bases from V and 3 bases from J, with 20 bases between. The CDR3 spells CASSLDLWGSTLYEQYF. The CDR3 DNA sequence: TGTGCCAGCAGTTTAGACCTGTGGGGCAGCACCCTCTACGAGCAGTACTTC. The full variable domain, rest sourced from reference TRBV28 and TRBJ2-7, is DVKVTQSSRYLVKRTGEKVFLECVQDMDHENMFWYRQDPGLGLRLIYFSYDVKMKEKGDIPEGYSVSREKKERFSLILESASTNQTSMYLCASSLDLWGSTLYEQYFGPGTRLTVT.

The genes are TRBV25-1 and TRBJ1-1; no reliable D call. The germline V gene has CDR1 MGHDK and CDR2 SYGVNS. CDR3 length: 11 residues. Trimming cost V 7 bases and J 1 base, with 4 bases left between them. CDR3 loop: CASKGNTEAFF. CDR3 nucleotides: TGTGCCAGCAAGGGGAACACTGAAGCTTTCTTT. The variable domain in full, completed from reference TRBV25-1 and TRBJ1-1, reads EADIYQTPRYLVIGTGKKITLECSQTMGHDKMYWYQQDPGMELHLIHYSYGVNSTEKGDLSSESTVSRIRTEHFPLTLESARPSHTSQYLCASKGNTEAFFGQGTRLTVV.

The genes are TRBV28 and TRBJ1-2, with unresolved D. CDR3 length equals 13 residues. Trimming cost V 5 bases and J 4 bases, with 11 bases left between them. In germline, CDR1 is MDHEN, CDR2 SYDVKM. The CDR3: CASSRTQVYGYTF. In nucleotides, the CDR3 is TGTGCCAGCAGTCGCACCCAGGTCTATGGCTACACCTTC.

The CDR3 sequence: CASSMATGVRNEQFF. The CDR3 region has the DNA TGTGCCAGTAGTATGGCGACGGGGGTGAGAAATGAGCAGTTCTTC. V usage is TRBV19 and J usage is TRBJ2-1, with D tentatively TRBD2 (6 bases). There are 15 residues in the CDR3. Per germline, CDR1 LNHDA and CDR2 SQIVND (reference sequence). Trimming took off 3 bases at V and 7 bases at J, with 16 bases between the two ends. Together with reference TRBV19 and TRBJ2-1, the CDR3 gives the full variable domain: DGGITQSPKYLFRKEGQNVTLSCEQNLNHDAMYWYRQDPGQGLRLIYYSQIVNDFQKGDIAEGYSVSREKKESFPLTVTSAQKNPTAFYLCASSMATGVRNEQFFGPGTRLTVL.

V and J are TRBV3-1 (or the pseudogene TRBV3-2) and TRBJ2-7; the match to TRBD2 covers 10 bases. The CDR3 extends over 15 amino acids. J gave up 2 bases and V 4 bases, and 5 bases lay outside the gene matches. Per the germline V gene, CDR1 is LGHDT and CDR2 is YNNKEL (reference sequence). CDR3 sequence reads: CASSPGLAETYEQYF. CDR3 coding DNA: TGTGCCAGCAGCCCTGGACTAGCGGAAACCTACGAGCAGTACTTC.

V and J are TRBV6-2 or TRBV6-3 and TRBJ1-6, with 8 bases fitting TRBD1. The J segment lost 0 bases and the V segment lost 5 bases, leaving 9 bases of the junction unmatched. The CDR3 is 18 residues long. CDR1 and CDR2 (germline): MNHEY, SVGEGT. The CDR3: CASSHPRDRSSYNSPLHF. CDR3 bases: TGTGCCAGCAGTCACCCCCGGGACAGGAGCTCCTATAATTCACCCCTCCACTTT.

The chain carries TRBV7-3 and TRBJ2-2; TRBD2 might be the D (5 bases). Per germline, CDR1 SGHTA and CDR2 FQGTGA. The V gene lost 2 bases and the J gene lost 0 bases, with 13 bases spanning the gap. The CDR3 consists of 17 residues. The CDR3 sequence is CASSLGPLGANTGELFF. For the CDR3, the DNA is TGTGCCAGCAGCTTAGGCCCCCTCGGGGCGAACACCGGGGAGCTGTTTTTT. The whole variable domain, filled in from reference TRBV7-3 and TRBJ2-2, reads GAGVSQTPSNKVTEKGKYVELRCDPISGHTALYWYRQSLGQGPEFLIYFQGTGAADDSGLPNDRFFAVRPEGSVSTLKIQRTERGDSAVYLCASSLGPLGANTGELFFGEGSRLTVL.

A remark on this clone: At the DNA level, this CDR3 is encoded by other sequences in the same sample as well. The chain links TRBV27 to TRBJ1-6; D gene unclear. V was cut by 5 bases and J by 0 bases, with 5 bases left in between. The CDR3 consists of 14 residues. CDR1 and CDR2 (germline): MNHEY, SMNVEV (reference sequence). The CDR3 nucleotides are TGTGCCAGCAGTCCCAGCTCCTATAATTCACCCCTCCACTTT. Encoded protein: CASSPSSYNSPLHF.

The chain combines TRBV2 with TRBJ1-6; D is possibly TRBD1 (6 bases). CDR1 SNHLY and CDR2 FYNNEI come from the germline V gene. The CDR3 sequence is 15 residues long. V was cut by 5 bases and J by 7 bases, with 15 bases left in between. The CDR3 is CASSPRGAENSPLHF. The CDR3 nucleotides are TGTGCCAGCAGTCCTCGGGGGGCGGAAAATTCACCCCTCCACTTT.

The chain employs TRBV24-1 and TRBJ1-5; 8 bases line up with TRBD1. Germline V lookup: CDR1 KGHDR, CDR2 SFDVKD. V lost 4 bases to trimming and J lost 2 bases; unmatched junction nucleotides: 6. The CDR3 runs 16 residues. CDR3 sequence: CATSDPDREGNQPQHF. In DNA, the CDR3 is TGTGCCACCAGTGACCCGGACAGGGAAGGCAATCAGCCCCAGCATTTT.

CDR3 in DNA: TGTGCCAGCGGAAACAGGGGCACAGATACGCAGTATTTT. As protein: CASGNRGTDTQYF. This chain joins TRBV6-5 and TRBJ2-3; TRBD1 is a possible D gene (6 bases). The CDR3 has 13 amino acids. CDR1 and CDR2 (germline): MNHEY, SVGAGI. V lost 8 bases and J lost 1, with 10 bases in between.

The chain couples TRBV20-1 to TRBJ1-1, with a possible D match to TRBD1 (6 bases). CDR1 and CDR2 (germline): DFQATT, SNEGSKA (reference sequence). The CDR3 is 11 residues long. Between the trimmed V and J ends, which lost 6 bases and 6 bases, there was a span of 11 bases. The CDR3 loop is CSASGVPEAFF. The CDR3 coding sequence is TGCAGTGCGTCAGGGGTGCCTGAAGCTTTCTTT.

The chain employs TRBV5-5 and TRBJ1-1; no reliable D call. V gave up 7 bases and J gave up 4 bases, with 11 bases separating them. This CDR3 comprises 12 residues. CDR1 SGHKS and CDR2 YYEKEE come from the germline V gene (reference sequence). CDR3 DNA: TGTGCCAGCCGCTACAGCGGCACTGAAGCTTTCTTT. Residues: CASRYSGTEAFF. Full variable domain (outside the CDR3, taken from reference TRBV5-5 and TRBJ1-1): DAGVTQSPTHLIKTRGQQVTLRCSPISGHKSVSWYQQVLGQGPQFIFQYYEKEERGRGNFPDRFSARQFPNYSSELNVNALLLGDSALYLCASRYSGTEAFFGQGTRLTVV.

The rearrangement links TRBV5-6 to TRBJ2-7; D unresolved. Trimming removed 4 bases at V and 2 bases at J, with 13 bases between. The germline CDR1 and CDR2 sequences are SGHDT and YYEEEE. This CDR3 spans 14 amino acids. Written as DNA, the CDR3 is TGTGCCAGCAGCCCCGGGCTCGGCCCCTACGAGCAGTACTTC. This codes for CASSPGLGPYEQYF.

The chain has TRBV27 and TRBJ2-7, with 7 bases identical to TRBD2. Germline V gene data show CDR1 as MNHEY and CDR2 as SMNVEV (reference sequence). The CDR3 is 14 residues long. The V and J ends lost 6 bases and 4 bases, in that order; junction bases with no gene match: 9. CDR3 sequence reads: CASSPLADPYEQYF. DNA of the CDR3: TGTGCCAGCAGCCCCCTAGCGGACCCTTACGAGCAGTACTTC.

V gene TRBV6-5 combines with J gene TRBJ2-3; D remains unclear. This CDR3 spans 15 amino acids. V lost 10 bases and J 4 bases, leaving 21 bases between the germline ends. Germline CDR1 MNHEY, CDR2 SVGAGI. The CDR3: CAITISPELSDTQYF. CDR3 bases: TGTGCCATTACAATTTCCCCAGAGTTATCAGATACGCAGTATTTT.

This chain uses TRBV6-5 with TRBJ1-1; a weak D match, TRBD1 (6 bases). Germline V gives CDR1 MNHEY, CDR2 SVGAGI. Trimming shortened V by 8 bases and J by 3 bases, and 10 bases separated the two germline ends. The CDR3 length is 12 residues. The CDR3, as DNA: TGTGCCAGCTACAACAGGGACACTGAAGCTTTCTTT. This encodes CASYNRDTEAFF.

This clone was picked up one time. The chain employs TRBV6-5 and TRBJ1-2; 7 bases are a match to TRBD1. The junction had 7 bases not matched to a gene; V was cut back by 2 bases and J by 4 bases. This CDR3 comprises 15 residues. The germline CDR1 and CDR2 sequences are MNHEY and SVGAGI. This chain's CDR3 is CASSYHSRQGYGYTF. In DNA, the CDR3 is TGTGCCAGCAGTTACCATTCGCGACAGGGCTATGGCTACACCTTC.

Here the CDR3 DNA reads TGCAGCGTTGAAAGACAGGGGGCGATTGGCTATGGCTACACCTTC. It codes for CSVERQGAIGYGYTF. J is TRBJ1-2 and V is TRBV29-1; 10 nucleotides line up with TRBD1. Germline lookup yields CDR1 SQVTM and CDR2 ANQGSEA. This CDR3 spans 15 amino acids. V lost 2 bases to trimming and J lost 4 bases; unmatched junction nucleotides: 7.

The gene calls are TRBV7-8 and TRBJ1-4; D gene uncertain. CDR3 length: 15 residues. With 2 bases removed from V and 8 bases from J, the gap between germline ends came to 15 bases. Germline values: CDR1 SGHVS, CDR2 FQNEAQ. Written as DNA, the CDR3 is TGTGCCAGCAGCTTAAGTTTCGGCCTAGAGGAAAAACTGTTTTTT. Translation: CASSLSFGLEEKLFF.

The chain carries TRBV19 and TRBJ1-2; D unresolved. The CDR3 contains 13 residues. The ends were cut back, 5 bases at V and 4 bases at J, with 11 bases in the middle. In germline, CDR1 is LNHDA, CDR2 SQIVND (reference sequence). The CDR3 DNA sequence: TGTGCCAGTAGTCCGCGGGGAACCTATGGCTACACCTTC. This sequence encodes CASSPRGTYGYTF.

The V call is TRBV19, the J call TRBJ1-5; D call uncertain. The length of the CDR3 is 15 residues. Trimming took 7 bases from V and 1 from J, leaving 14 bases between them. CDR1 and CDR2 from the germline V gene are LNHDA and SQIVND (reference sequence). CDR3 protein: CASTVSGRSNQPQHF. Here the CDR3 DNA reads TGTGCCAGTACAGTCAGCGGGCGAAGCAATCAGCCCCAGCATTTT.

This clone occurred once. CDR3: CASTIRRDRNYEQYF. CDR3 bases: TGTGCCAGCACCATACGCCGGGACAGGAACTACGAGCAGTACTTC. The V gene is TRBV5-5, the J gene TRBJ2-7, with 8 bases matching TRBD1. Germline CDR1 and CDR2: SGHKS and YYEKEE (reference sequence). CDR3 size: 15 residues. V was pared by 6 bases and J by 3 bases, with 11 bases of the junction left unmatched.

V is TRBV5-1 and J is TRBJ2-7; possibly TRBD1 for D (6 bases). Germline CDR1 SGHRS, CDR2 YFSETQ. CDR3 length: 15 amino acids. The V end lost 1 base, the J end lost 12 bases, and 23 bases lay between the germline ends. The CDR3 DNA reads as TGCGCCAGCAGCTTGAATGGGATTACAGGGCCTCCGGGGTACTTC. Translation gives CASSLNGITGPPGYF.